Shown below are 25 T cell receptor beta chains from a single sample sequenced in a study of CD8+CD57+ T cells in acquired aplastic anemia. Genomic DNA templated the TCR beta VDJ and CDR3 profiling. TCRdb reprocessed the reads with MiXCR, giving one entry per CDR3 protein. The table includes under 500,000 distinct CDR3 sequences, about a third detected once. CD8+CD57+ cell expansion, shown by flow cytometry, had occurred in the patients selected for sequencing. Input material: sorted CD4+, CD8+, or CD8+CD57+ T cells (not recorded which) from PBMCs. The receptors stem from a human donor with aplastic anemia.

This clonotype showed up many times. The genes are TRBV10-1 and TRBJ2-2; D gene ambiguous. The V end was cut by 0 bases, the J end by 5 bases, with 13 bases between. CDR1 WNHNN and CDR2 SYGVQD come from the germline V gene (reference sequence). The CDR3 is 16 residues long. DNA for the CDR3: TGCGCCAGCAGTGAGTCAGTAGCCCTTCAAACCGGGGAGCTGTTTTTT. Translating gives CASSESVALQTGELFF.

This clonotype has ten or more counts. This rearrangement joins TRBV15 to TRBJ1-1; D is possibly TRBD1 (5 bases). Germline V gene sequence: CDR1 LNHNV, CDR2 YYDKDF (reference sequence). CDR3 length: 13 amino acids. Between the trimmed V and J ends, which lost 6 bases and 5 bases, there was a span of 13 bases. CDR3 residues: CATSQNGGTEAFF. The DNA for the CDR3 is TGTGCCACCAGTCAAAACGGGGGTACTGAAGCTTTCTTT.

Turning to this clonotype: A much larger clone sits a single nucleotide away, making a read error possible. The chain carries TRBV19 and TRBJ2-2; 7 nucleotides match TRBD1. Looked up from germline, CDR1 is LNHDA and CDR2 is SQIVND (reference sequence). This CDR3 has 15 amino acids. Trimming took 5 bases from V and 1 from J; bases not matched to a gene: 4. This CDR3 is CASSWGQLNTGELFF. Here the CDR3 DNA reads TGTGCCAGTAGTTGGGGACAGCTGAACACCGGGGAGCTGTTTTTT.

This clonotype was counted between two and nine times. Compared with germline, one end of the junction differs, possibly owing to a read error. The chain combines TRBV25-1 with TRBJ2-1; 8 bases match TRBD2. Germline V gene data show CDR1 as MGHDK and CDR2 as SYGVNS. The CDR3 runs 17 residues. CDR3 coding DNA: TGCGCCAGCAGCCAACAACACTCAGCGGGGGCCCCGAATGAGCAGTTCTTC. Translated: CASSQQHSAGAPNEQFF.

This chain uses TRBV5-1 with TRBJ2-5; either TRBD1 or TRBD2 may fit D (6 bases each). The length of the CDR3 is 15 residues. Trimming left V 4 bases short and J 1 base short, with 14 bases between. CDR1 is SGHRS, CDR2 YFSETQ, per germline. CDR3 region: CASSVGTGAQETQYF. Written as DNA, the CDR3 is TGCGCCAGCAGCGTTGGTACGGGGGCCCAAGAGACCCAGTACTTC.

V usage is TRBV9 and J usage is TRBJ1-1; D gene unclear. The CDR3 is made up of 14 amino acids. The V and J ends lost 0 bases and 6 bases respectively, with 12 bases between them. The germline CDR1 and CDR2 sequences are SGDLS and YYNGEE. The CDR3 reads CASSVGVGKAEAFF. The CDR3 DNA is TGTGCCAGCAGCGTAGGGGTTGGGAAGGCTGAAGCTTTCTTT.

The chain uses TRBV7-3 and TRBJ1-6, with 11 bases identical to TRBD1. The trim removed 5 bases at V and 8 bases at J, leaving 5 bases unmatched. CDR1 is SGHTA and CDR2 is FQGTGA in the germline V gene. The CDR3 has 15 residues. CDR3 sequence: CASSLGTGGYSPLHF. The CDR3 nucleotides are TGTGCCAGCAGCCTTGGGACAGGGGGATATTCACCCCTCCACTTT.

V and J are TRBV10-3 and TRBJ2-1; 11 bases fit TRBD2. Germline V lookup: CDR1 ENHRY, CDR2 SYGVKD. Trimming cost V 10 bases and J 4 bases; bases outside gene matches: 9. CDR3 size: 15 residues. The CDR3: CASSRTSGSYNEQFF. The CDR3 nucleotides read TGTGCCAGCAGCCGAACTAGCGGGAGTTACAATGAGCAGTTCTTC.

This chain joins TRBV24-1 and TRBJ1-2; the D is unclear. Germline CDR1 and CDR2: KGHDR and SFDVKD. The CDR3 runs 9 residues. Trimming stripped 9 bases from V and 6 bases from J, with 4 bases between. In nucleotides, the CDR3 is TGTGCCACCCGGGATGGCTACACCTTC. Translation gives CATRDGYTF.

This clonotype has at least ten counts. The rearrangement joins TRBV20-1 to TRBJ1-5; maybe TRBD1 (5 bases). CDR3 length: 13 amino acids. Germline V CDR1 and CDR2: DFQATT, SNEGSKA (reference sequence). Trimming left V 5 bases short and J 2 bases short, with 10 bases between. CDR3 sequence: CSASRDGNQPQHF. In DNA, the CDR3 is TGCAGTGCTTCCCGGGACGGCAATCAGCCCCAGCATTTT.

This clonotype was counted ten times or more. The chain combines TRBV25-1 with TRBJ2-2, with D perhaps matching TRBD1 or TRBD2 (5 bases each). V lost 4 bases to trimming and J lost 2 bases, with 11 bases between them. CDR1 MGHDK and CDR2 SYGVNS come from the germline V gene. The CDR3 covers 15 residues. CDR3 amino acids: CASSALGPNTGELFF. For the CDR3, the DNA is TGTGCCAGCAGTGCCCTGGGACCAAACACCGGGGAGCTGTTTTTT. Based on the CDR3 plus reference TRBV25-1 and TRBJ2-2, the full variable domain is EADIYQTPRYLVIGTGKKITLECSQTMGHDKMYWYQQDPGMELHLIHYSYGVNSTEKGDLSSESTVSRIRTEHFPLTLESARPSHTSQYLCASSALGPNTGELFFGEGSRLTVL.

In this sample, this clonotype turned up many times. The V gene is TRBV4-3, the J gene TRBJ1-6, with TRBD1 identical over 7 bases. The V gene end was trimmed by 3 bases and the J gene end by 6 bases; junction bases not matched to a gene: 5. CDR3 length: 15 residues. Germline V gene lookup returns CDR1 LGHNA and CDR2 YSLEER. CDR3 nucleotide sequence: TGCGCCAGCAGCCAGAACAGGGGTGGTAATTCACCCCTCCACTTT. Protein: CASSQNRGGNSPLHF.

This clonotype was seen only a few times. J is TRBJ1-2 and V is TRBV10-3; 12 nucleotides match TRBD1. Germline CDR1 ENHRY, CDR2 SYGVKD. The CDR3 is 18 residues long. J was trimmed by 3 bases and V by 0 bases; bases with no gene match: 8. The CDR3 region has the DNA TGTGCCATCAGTGAGTCAACCGGGACAGGGGGCGCGGACTATGGCTACACCTTC. Its protein is CAISESTGTGGADYGYTF.

In this sample, this clonotype turned up many times. The rearrangement links TRBV7-3 to TRBJ1-2, with no clear D. Germline assignment: CDR1 SGHTA and CDR2 FQGTGA. The CDR3 contains 14 residues. The V end was cut by 4 bases, the J end by 4 bases, with 13 bases between. CDR3 sequence reads: CASSSSQSGYGYTF. The CDR3 coding sequence is TGTGCCAGCAGCTCCTCTCAATCGGGCTATGGCTACACCTTC.

V is TRBV7-2 and J is TRBJ2-2, with a possible D match to TRBD1 (5 bases). V gave up 5 bases and J gave up 6 bases, with 10 bases separating them. Germline CDR1 is SGHTA and CDR2 is FQGNSA. The CDR3 loop spans 13 amino acids. This CDR3 reads CASSRFRAGELFF. Here the CDR3 DNA reads TGTGCCAGCAGCCGATTCAGGGCCGGGGAGCTGTTTTTT.

This clonotype occurred a few times. This chain joins TRBV7-9 and TRBJ2-5; 11 bases line up with TRBD1. This CDR3 region has 17 residues. J was trimmed by 4 bases and V by 1 base; bases with no gene match: 8. From germline, CDR1 is SEHNR and CDR2 FQNEAQ (reference sequence). CDR3 region: CASSLDFGQGAGETQYF. The CDR3, as DNA: TGTGCCAGCAGCTTAGACTTTGGACAGGGGGCGGGAGAGACCCAGTACTTC.

On this clonotype: Given a much more abundant clone one base away, this may be a read error. The rearrangement joins TRBV7-9 to TRBJ1-5; possibly TRBD1 for D (5 bases). CDR1 is SEHNR and CDR2 is FQNEAQ in the germline V gene (reference sequence). This CDR3 has 15 amino acids. With 5 bases removed from V and 1 base from J, the gap between germline ends came to 12 bases. The chain's CDR3 is CASSRDGGSNQPQHF. The CDR3 DNA sequence: TGTGCCAGCAGCAGGGATGGGGGAAGCAATCAGCCCCAGCATTTT.

There are many counts of this clonotype. The chain has TRBV7-2 and TRBJ2-7; D remains ambiguous. This CDR3 has 14 amino acids. The germline gives CDR1 SGHTA, CDR2 FQGNSA. Trimming took off 1 base at V and 0 bases at J, with 7 bases between the two ends. The CDR3 region has the DNA TGTGCCAGCAGCTTAGACCGATCCTCCTACGAGCAGTACTTC. Amino acid sequence: CASSLDRSSYEQYF.

The chain is built from TRBV27 and TRBJ1-2; 7 bases align to TRBD1. This CDR3 is built from 14 residues. Germline V gene sequence: CDR1 MNHEY, CDR2 SMNVEV (reference sequence). V dropped 3 bases and J dropped 8; count of bases not matched to a gene: 9. This CDR3 is CASSFTQGLGGYTF. CDR3 bases: TGTGCCAGCAGTTTTACACAGGGGTTGGGCGGCTACACCTTC.

The chain joins TRBV7-2 to TRBJ1-2; no reliable D call. The germline gives CDR1 SGHTA, CDR2 FQGNSA. This CDR3 comprises 11 residues. V was clipped by 5 bases and J by 8 bases, with 9 bases between them. The CDR3 nucleotides are TGTGCCAGCAGCGACACCTACGGCTACACCTTC. This sequence encodes CASSDTYGYTF.

This clonotype was counted many times. The chain combines TRBV7-6 with TRBJ2-7; maybe TRBD2 (5 bases). V shed 1 base and J shed 3 bases, with 16 bases lying between them. This CDR3 spans 16 amino acids. Germline V gene sequence: CDR1 SGHVS, CDR2 FNYEAQ. The CDR3 region is CASSLVPAAENYEQYF. In DNA, the CDR3 is TGTGCCAGCAGCTTAGTTCCTGCAGCGGAGAACTACGAGCAGTACTTC.

The chain is built from TRBV20-1 and TRBJ2-7; D is possibly TRBD1 or TRBD2 (5 bases each). Germline CDR1 reads DFQATT; CDR2 reads SNEGSKA (reference sequence). The V end lost 4 bases, the J end lost 2 bases, and 18 bases lay between the germline ends. CDR3 length equals 15 residues. CDR3 DNA: TGCAGTGCTAAGACCCTGCCGGGGACCCCCTACGAGCAGTACTTC. Protein product: CSAKTLPGTPYEQYF.

This clonotype was counted only a few times. The chain employs TRBV30 and TRBJ2-3; 9 bases fit TRBD2. The CDR3 loop spans 14 amino acids. Germline trimming cut 2 bases from V and 4 bases from J; bases unmatched to any gene: 4. Germline CDR1 GTSNPN, CDR2 SVGIG (reference sequence). CDR3 DNA: TGTGCCTGGAGTTTGGCGGGGGGGGCAGATACGCAGTATTTT. This translates into CAWSLAGGADTQYF.

This clonotype was recorded at least ten times. The CDR3: CASSEDSFNYGYTF. The CDR3 DNA is TGTGCCAGCAGTGAGGACAGCTTTAACTATGGCTACACCTTC. The chain is built from TRBV6-1 and TRBJ1-2; possible D gene TRBD1, 6 bases. The V end lost 3 bases, the J end lost 1 base, and 9 bases lay between the germline ends. The CDR3 contains 14 residues. The V gene's germline CDR1 is MNHNS and CDR2 SASEGT.

This clonotype was recorded at least ten times. The CDR3 protein is CASRTDLTGELFF. The DNA for the CDR3 is TGCGCCAGCAGGACAGACCTCACCGGGGAGCTGTTTTTT. The chain recombines TRBV10-1 with TRBJ2-2, with a possible D match to TRBD1 (5 bases). The CDR3 covers 13 residues. V was trimmed by 6 bases and J by 4 bases, leaving 9 bases between them. Germline loops: CDR1 WNHNN, CDR2 SYGVQD (reference sequence).